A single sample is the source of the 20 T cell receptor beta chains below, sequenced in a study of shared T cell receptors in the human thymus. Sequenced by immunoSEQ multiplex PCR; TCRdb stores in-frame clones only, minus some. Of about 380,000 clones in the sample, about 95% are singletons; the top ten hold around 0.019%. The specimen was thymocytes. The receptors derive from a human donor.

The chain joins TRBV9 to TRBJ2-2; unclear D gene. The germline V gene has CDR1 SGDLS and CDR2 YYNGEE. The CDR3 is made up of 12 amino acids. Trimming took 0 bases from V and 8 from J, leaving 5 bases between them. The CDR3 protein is CASSVDSGELFF. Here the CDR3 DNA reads TGTGCCAGCAGCGTAGATTCGGGGGAGCTGTTTTTT.

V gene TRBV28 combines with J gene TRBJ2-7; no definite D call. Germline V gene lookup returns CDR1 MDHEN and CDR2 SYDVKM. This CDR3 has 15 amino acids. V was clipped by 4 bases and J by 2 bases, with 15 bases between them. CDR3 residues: CASSSLTYFAYEQYF. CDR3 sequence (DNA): TGTGCCAGCAGTTCCCTAACTTACTTTGCCTACGAGCAGTACTTC.

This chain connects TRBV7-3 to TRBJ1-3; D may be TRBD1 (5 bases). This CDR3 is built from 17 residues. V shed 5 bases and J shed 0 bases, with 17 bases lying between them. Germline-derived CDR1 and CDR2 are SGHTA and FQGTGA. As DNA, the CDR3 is TGTGCCAGCAGCCGCACCCCGACAGCCAGCTCTGGAAACACCATATATTTT. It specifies CASSRTPTASSGNTIYF.

The CDR3 is CASSLLGNEQFF. The CDR3, as DNA: TGTGCCAGCAGCTTGTTGGGGAATGAGCAGTTCTTC. The V gene is TRBV5-4, the J gene TRBJ2-1; D is undetermined. CDR3 length equals 12 residues. The V and J ends lost 1 base and 7 bases respectively, with 6 bases between them. Germline assignment: CDR1 SGHNT and CDR2 YYREEE (reference sequence).

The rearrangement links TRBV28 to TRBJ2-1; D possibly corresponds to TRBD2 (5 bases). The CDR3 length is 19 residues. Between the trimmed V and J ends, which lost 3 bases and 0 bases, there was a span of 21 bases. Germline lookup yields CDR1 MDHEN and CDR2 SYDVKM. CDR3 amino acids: CASSLGPRIPRGSYNEQFF. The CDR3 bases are TGTGCCAGCAGTTTGGGCCCCAGGATTCCCCGGGGCTCCTACAATGAGCAGTTCTTC.

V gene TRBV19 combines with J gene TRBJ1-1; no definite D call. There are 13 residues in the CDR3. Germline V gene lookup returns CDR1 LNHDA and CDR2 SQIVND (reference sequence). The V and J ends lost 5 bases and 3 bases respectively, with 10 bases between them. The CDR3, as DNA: TGTGCCAGTAGTCTCGCTCGGGACACTGAAGCTTTCTTT. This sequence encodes CASSLARDTEAFF.

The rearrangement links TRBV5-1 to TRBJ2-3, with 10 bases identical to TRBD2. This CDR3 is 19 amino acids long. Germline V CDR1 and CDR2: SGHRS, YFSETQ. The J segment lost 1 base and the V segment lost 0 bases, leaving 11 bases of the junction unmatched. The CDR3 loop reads CASSLGLAGVAHRTDTQYF. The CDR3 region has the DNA TGCGCCAGCAGCTTGGGGCTAGCGGGAGTCGCCCACCGCACAGATACGCAGTATTTT.

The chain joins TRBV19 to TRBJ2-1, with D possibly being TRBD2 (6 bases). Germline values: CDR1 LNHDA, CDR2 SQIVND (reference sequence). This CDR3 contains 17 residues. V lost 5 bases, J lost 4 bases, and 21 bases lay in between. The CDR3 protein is CASSPHSGGLGYNEQFF. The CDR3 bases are TGTGCCAGTAGTCCTCATAGCGGCGGTTTGGGGTACAATGAGCAGTTCTTC.

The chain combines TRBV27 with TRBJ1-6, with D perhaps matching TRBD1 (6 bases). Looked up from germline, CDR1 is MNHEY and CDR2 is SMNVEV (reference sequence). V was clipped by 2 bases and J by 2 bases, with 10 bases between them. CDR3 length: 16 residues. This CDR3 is CASSLRGAAYNSPLHF. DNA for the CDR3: TGTGCCAGCAGTTTAAGGGGGGCCGCCTATAATTCACCCCTCCACTTT.

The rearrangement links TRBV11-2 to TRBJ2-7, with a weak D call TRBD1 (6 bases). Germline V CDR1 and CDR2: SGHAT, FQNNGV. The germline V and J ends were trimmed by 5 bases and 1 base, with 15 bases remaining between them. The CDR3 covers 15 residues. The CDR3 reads CASSACGGQSYEQYF. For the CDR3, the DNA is TGTGCCAGCAGCGCCTGTGGGGGCCAATCCTACGAGCAGTACTTC.

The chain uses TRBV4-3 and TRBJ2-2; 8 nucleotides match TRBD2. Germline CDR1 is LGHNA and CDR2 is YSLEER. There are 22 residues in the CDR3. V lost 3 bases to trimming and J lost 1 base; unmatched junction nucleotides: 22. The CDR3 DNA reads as TGCGCCAGCAGCCATGACTCGGCCGAGGAACCAAGCAGCGGGAGGAACACCGGGGAGCTGTTTTTT. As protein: CASSHDSAEEPSSGRNTGELFF.

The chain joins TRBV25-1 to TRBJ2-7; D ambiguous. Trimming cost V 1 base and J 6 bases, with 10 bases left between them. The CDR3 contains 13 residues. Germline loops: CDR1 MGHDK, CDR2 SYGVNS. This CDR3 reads CASSESPDSEQYF. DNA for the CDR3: TGTGCCAGCAGTGAATCCCCAGACTCCGAGCAGTACTTC.

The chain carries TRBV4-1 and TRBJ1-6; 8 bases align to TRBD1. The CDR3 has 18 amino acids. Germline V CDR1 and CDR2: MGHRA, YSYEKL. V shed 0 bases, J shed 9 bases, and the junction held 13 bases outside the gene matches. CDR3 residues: CASSQEEPRQGYVSPLHF. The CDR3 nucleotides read TGCGCCAGCAGCCAAGAGGAACCGAGACAGGGGTATGTTTCACCCCTCCACTTT.

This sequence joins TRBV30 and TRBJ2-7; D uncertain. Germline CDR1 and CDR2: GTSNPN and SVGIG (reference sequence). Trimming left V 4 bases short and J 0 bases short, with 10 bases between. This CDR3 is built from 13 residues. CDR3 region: CAWTATDSYEQYF. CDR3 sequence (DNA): TGTGCCTGGACCGCAACAGACTCCTACGAGCAGTACTTC.

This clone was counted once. The CDR3 DNA sequence: TGTGCCAGCAGTCGGACGGACAGGGGGAATCAGCCCCAGCATTTT. It specifies CASSRTDRGNQPQHF. This rearrangement joins TRBV6-5 to TRBJ1-5; 10 positions match TRBD1. The V and J ends lost 5 bases and 4 bases, in that order; junction bases with no gene match: 5. The CDR3 is made up of 15 amino acids. Germline V gene sequence: CDR1 MNHEY, CDR2 SVGAGI.

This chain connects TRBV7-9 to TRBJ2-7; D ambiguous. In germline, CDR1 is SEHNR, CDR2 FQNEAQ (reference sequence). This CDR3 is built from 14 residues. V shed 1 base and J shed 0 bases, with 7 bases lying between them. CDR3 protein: CASSLDNFSYEQYF. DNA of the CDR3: TGTGCCAGCAGCTTAGATAACTTCTCCTACGAGCAGTACTTC.

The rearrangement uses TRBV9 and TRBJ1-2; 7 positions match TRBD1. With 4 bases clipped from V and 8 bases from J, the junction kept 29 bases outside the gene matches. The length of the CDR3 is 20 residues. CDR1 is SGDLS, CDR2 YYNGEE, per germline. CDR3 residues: CASSPAPRKTGLGGGQGYTF. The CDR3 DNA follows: TGTGCCAGCAGCCCAGCCCCCAGAAAGACAGGGCTTGGCGGGGGTCAGGGCTACACCTTC.

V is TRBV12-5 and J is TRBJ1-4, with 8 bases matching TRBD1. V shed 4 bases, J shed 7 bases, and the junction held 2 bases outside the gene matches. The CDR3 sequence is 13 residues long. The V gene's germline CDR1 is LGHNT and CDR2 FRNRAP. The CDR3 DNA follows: TGTGCTAGTGGTTGGACAGGGTTTGAAAAACTGTTTTTT. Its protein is CASGWTGFEKLFF.

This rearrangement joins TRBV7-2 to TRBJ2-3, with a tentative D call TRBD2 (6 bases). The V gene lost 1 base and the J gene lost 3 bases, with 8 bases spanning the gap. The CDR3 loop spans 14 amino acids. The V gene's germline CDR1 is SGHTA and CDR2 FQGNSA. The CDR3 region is CASSLGAGTDTQYF. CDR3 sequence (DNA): TGTGCCAGCAGCTTAGGGGCGGGGACAGATACGCAGTATTTT.

CDR3 in amino acids: CSVEGVETQYF. The CDR3 nucleotides are TGCAGCGTTGAAGGGGTAGAGACCCAGTACTTC. The V gene is TRBV29-1, the J gene TRBJ2-5; no definite D call. CDR3 length equals 11 residues. Germline V gene sequence: CDR1 SQVTM, CDR2 ANQGSEA. Trimming removed 1 base at V and 4 bases at J, with 4 bases between.